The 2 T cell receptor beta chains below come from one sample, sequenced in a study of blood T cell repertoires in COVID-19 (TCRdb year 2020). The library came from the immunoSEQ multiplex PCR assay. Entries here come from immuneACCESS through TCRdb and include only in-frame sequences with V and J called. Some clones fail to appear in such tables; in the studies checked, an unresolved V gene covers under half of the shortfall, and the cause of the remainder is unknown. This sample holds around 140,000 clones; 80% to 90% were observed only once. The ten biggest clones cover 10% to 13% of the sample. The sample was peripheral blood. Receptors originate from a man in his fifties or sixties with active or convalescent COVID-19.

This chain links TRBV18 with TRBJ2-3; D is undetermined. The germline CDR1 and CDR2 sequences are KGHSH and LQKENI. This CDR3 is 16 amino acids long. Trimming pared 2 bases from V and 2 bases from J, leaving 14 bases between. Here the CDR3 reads CASSPERVSDTDTQYF. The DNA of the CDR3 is TGTGCCAGCTCACCAGAACGGGTTTCTGACACAGATACGCAGTATTTT.

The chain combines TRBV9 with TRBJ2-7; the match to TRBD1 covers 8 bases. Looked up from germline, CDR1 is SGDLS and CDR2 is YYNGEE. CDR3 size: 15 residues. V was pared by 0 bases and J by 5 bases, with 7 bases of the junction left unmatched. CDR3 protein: CASSVAGGDGNEQYF. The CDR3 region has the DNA TGTGCCAGCAGCGTAGCAGGGGGCGATGGCAACGAGCAGTACTTC.